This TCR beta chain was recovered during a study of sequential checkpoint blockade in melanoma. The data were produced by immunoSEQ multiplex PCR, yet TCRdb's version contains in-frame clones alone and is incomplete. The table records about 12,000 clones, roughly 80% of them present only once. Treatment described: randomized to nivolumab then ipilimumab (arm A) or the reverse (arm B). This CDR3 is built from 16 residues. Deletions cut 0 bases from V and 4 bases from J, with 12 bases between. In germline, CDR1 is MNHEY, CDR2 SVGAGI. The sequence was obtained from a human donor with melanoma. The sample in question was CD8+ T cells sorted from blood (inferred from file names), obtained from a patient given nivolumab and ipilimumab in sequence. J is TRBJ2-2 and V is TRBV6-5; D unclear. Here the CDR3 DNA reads TGTGCCAGCAGTTACTCGAGAAGCTTCGGCACCGGGGAGCTGTTTTTT. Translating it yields CASSYSRSFGTGELFF.